Shown below are 9 T cell receptor beta chains from a single sample sequenced in a study of identical twins. From the 5' RACE reads, TCRdb called clonotypes with MiXCR, one entry per CDR3 protein. The data contain just under 550,000 distinct CDR3 sequences, roughly 15% of them seen just once; the ten biggest clones take up more than 0.4%. The sample was also linked to a second study, of yellow fever vaccine responses in identical twins.

The specimen was CD4+ T cells sorted from blood. The receptors were gathered from a woman in her late teens or twenties in good health.

The genes are TRBV10-3 and TRBJ2-1; D is unresolved. The V and J ends lost 3 bases and 5 bases respectively, with 11 bases between them. The CDR3 loop spans 14 amino acids. Germline lookup yields CDR1 ENHRY and CDR2 SYGVKD. The CDR3 spells CAISDFGTNNEQFF. As DNA, the CDR3 is TGTGCCATCAGTGATTTCGGCACAAACAATGAGCAGTTCTTC.

The chain couples TRBV5-1 to TRBJ2-7; possible D gene TRBD1, 6 bases. Germline-derived CDR1 and CDR2 are SGHRS and YFSETQ. V lost 7 bases and J 2 bases, leaving 13 bases between the germline ends. There are 13 residues in the CDR3. This chain's CDR3 is CASHKTGTYEQYF. Here the CDR3 DNA reads TGCGCCAGCCATAAAACAGGGACCTACGAGCAGTACTTC.

With respect to this clonotype: One end of the junction fails to match germline, which may point to a read error. V is TRBV7-8 and J is TRBJ1-5; 7 bases agree with TRBD1. The CDR3 consists of 14 residues. Germline V CDR1 and CDR2: SGHVS, FQNEAQ. The CDR3 bases are TGTGCCAGCAGTTTAGACAGGGCTTTTCAGCCCCAGCATTTT. It encodes CASSLDRAFQPQHF.

Only a few counts were recorded for this clonotype. CDR3 DNA: TGTGCCAGCAGCCTAGATTGGGGGCTTGAAGCTTTCTTT. It codes for CASSLDWGLEAFF. V and J are TRBV7-9 and TRBJ1-1; perhaps TRBD1 as D (6 bases). Germline lookup yields CDR1 SEHNR and CDR2 FQNEAQ (reference sequence). V shed 5 bases and J shed 7 bases, with 14 bases lying between them. The CDR3 totals 13 residues.

V usage is TRBV4-2 and J usage is TRBJ2-3; 12 bases are a match to TRBD2. The germline gives CDR1 LGHNA, CDR2 YNFKEQ. The CDR3 is made up of 19 amino acids. V trimming: 7 bases; J trimming: 14 bases; junction bases outside the gene matches: 28. CDR3 sequence reads: CASIPRLAGDHPASGGWYF. CDR3 coding DNA: TGTGCCAGCATCCCACGACTAGCGGGAGATCATCCTGCATCGGGGGGATGGTATTTT.

The chain recombines TRBV11-2 with TRBJ2-1, with 9 positions matching TRBD1. The CDR3 is 16 residues long. V lost 3 bases and J lost 6; bases outside the gene matches: 9. Germline loops: CDR1 SGHAT, CDR2 FQNNGV. In DNA form, the CDR3 reads TGTGCCAGCAGCTTGAGGGGGACAGGGATAGGCAATGAGCAGTTCTTC. Encoded protein: CASSLRGTGIGNEQFF.

This rearrangement joins TRBV5-6 to TRBJ1-6; D not certain. This CDR3 spans 14 amino acids. CDR1 is SGHDT, CDR2 YYEEEE, per germline. V lost 2 bases to trimming and J lost 7 bases, with 10 bases between them. CDR3 region: CASSFESGNSPLHF. CDR3 bases: TGTGCCAGCAGCTTCGAATCTGGAAATTCACCCCTCCACTTT.

The J gene is TRBJ2-7, the V gene TRBV20-1, with D possibly being TRBD2 (6 bases). The germline V and J ends were trimmed by 5 bases and 4 bases, with 12 bases remaining between them. Germline V CDR1 and CDR2: DFQATT, SNEGSKA (reference sequence). The CDR3 covers 12 residues. The CDR3 sequence is CSAHGGPYEQYF. The CDR3 DNA is TGCAGTGCTCATGGAGGGCCGTACGAGCAGTACTTC.

This rearrangement joins TRBV20-1 to TRBJ2-2, with D possibly TRBD1 on 6 matching bases. Germline values: CDR1 DFQATT, CDR2 SNEGSKA (reference sequence). The CDR3 loop spans 15 amino acids. Trimming left V 4 bases short and J 4 bases short, with 16 bases between. CDR3 coding DNA: TGCAGTGCTAATAATGGGGGACAAATCACCGGGGAGCTGTTTTTT. As protein: CSANNGGQITGELFF.